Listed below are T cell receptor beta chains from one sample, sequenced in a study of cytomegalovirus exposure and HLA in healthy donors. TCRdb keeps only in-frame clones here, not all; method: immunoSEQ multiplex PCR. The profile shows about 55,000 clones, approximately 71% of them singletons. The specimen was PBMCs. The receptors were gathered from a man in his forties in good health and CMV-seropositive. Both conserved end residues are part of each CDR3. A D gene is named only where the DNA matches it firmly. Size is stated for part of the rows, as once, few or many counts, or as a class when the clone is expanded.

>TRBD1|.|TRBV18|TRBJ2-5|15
CASSPGTGETETQYF
TGTGCCAGCTCACCAGGGACAGGGGAAACGGAGACCCAGTACTTC
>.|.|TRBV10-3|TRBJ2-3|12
CAISKESDTQYF
TGTGCCATCAGCAAAGAGTCGGATACGCAGTATTTT
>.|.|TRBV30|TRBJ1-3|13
CASGHKSGNTIYF
TGTGCCTCCGGACATAAGTCTGGAAACACCATATATTTT
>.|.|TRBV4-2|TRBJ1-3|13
CASRGARGNTIYF
TGTGCCAGCAGGGGGGCTCGCGGAAACACCATATATTTT
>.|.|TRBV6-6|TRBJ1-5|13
CASSYIDNQPQHF
TGTGCCAGCAGTTACATAGATAATCAGCCCCAGCATTTT
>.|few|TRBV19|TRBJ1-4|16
CASSTPKVAREEKLFF
TGTGCCAGTAGTACCCCAAAAGTCGCCAGGGAAGAAAAACTGTTTTTT
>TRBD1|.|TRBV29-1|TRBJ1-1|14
CSAEADRLNTEAFF
TGCAGCGCCGAAGCGGACAGGCTGAACACTGAAGCTTTCTTT
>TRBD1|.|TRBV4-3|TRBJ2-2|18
CASSQDAAQGAWTGELFF
TGCGCCAGCAGCCAAGATGCCGCCCAGGGGGCCTGGACCGGGGAGCTGTTTTTT
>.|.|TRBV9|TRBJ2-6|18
CASSPRPPPDSGANVLTF
TGTGCCAGCAGCCCGCGTCCCCCACCCGACTCTGGGGCCAACGTCCTGACTTTC
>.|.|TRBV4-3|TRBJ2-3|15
CASSPQGSRTDTQYF
TGCGCCAGCAGCCCACAGGGAAGTAGGACAGATACGCAGTATTTT
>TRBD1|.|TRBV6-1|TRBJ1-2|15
CASREGPGGNYGYTF
TGTGCCAGCAGGGAGGGGCCAGGGGGCAACTATGGCTACACCTTC
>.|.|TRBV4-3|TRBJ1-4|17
CASSQVGRTATNEKLFF
TGCGCCAGCAGCCAAGTGGGGCGAACTGCAACTAATGAAAAACTGTTTTTT
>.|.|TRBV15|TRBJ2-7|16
CATSRERQAGAYEQYF
TGTGCCACCAGCAGAGAACGACAGGCGGGAGCCTACGAGCAGTACTTC
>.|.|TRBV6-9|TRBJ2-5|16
CASSYSSRGLQETQYF
TGTGCCAGCAGTTATTCTTCGCGGGGTCTCCAAGAGACCCAGTACTTC
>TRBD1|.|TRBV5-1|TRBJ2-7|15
CASSLEGTGVNEQYF
TGCGCCAGCAGCTTGGAAGGGACAGGGGTAAACGAGCAGTACTTC
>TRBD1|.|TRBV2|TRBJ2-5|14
CASRRDSPQETQYF
TGTGCCAGCCGCCGGGACAGCCCTCAAGAGACCCAGTACTTC
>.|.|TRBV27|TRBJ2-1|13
CASSPPQGNEQFF
TGTGCCAGCAGTCCGCCGCAGGGCAATGAGCAGTTCTTC
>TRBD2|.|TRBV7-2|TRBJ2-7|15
CASSLTTSGGWEQYF
TGTGCCAGCAGTTTAACGACTAGCGGGGGTTGGGAGCAGTACTTC
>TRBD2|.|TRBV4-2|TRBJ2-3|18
CASSQDPMAGGRTDTQYF
TGTGCCAGCAGCCAAGATCCCATGGCGGGGGGGCGCACAGATACGCAGTATTTT
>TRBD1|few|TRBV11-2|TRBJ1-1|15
CASSSPDRGNTEAFF
TGTGCCAGCAGCTCTCCCGACAGGGGAAACACTGAAGCTTTCTTT
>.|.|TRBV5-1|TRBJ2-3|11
CASSSGNTQYF
TGCGCCAGCAGCTCAGGTAATACGCAGTATTTT
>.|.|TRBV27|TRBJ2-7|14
CARGERGYMYEQYF
TGTGCCAGGGGGGAGAGGGGGTATATGTACGAGCAGTACTTC
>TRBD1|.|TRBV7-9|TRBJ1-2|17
CASSLGSPQQGARGYTF
TGTGCCAGCAGCTTAGGTTCCCCACAACAGGGGGCTCGTGGCTACACCTTC
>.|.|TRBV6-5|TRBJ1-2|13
CASSIQGYYGYTF
TGTGCCAGCAGTATTCAGGGTTACTATGGCTACACCTTC
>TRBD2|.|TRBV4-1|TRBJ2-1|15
CASSQVLAGGWEQFF
TGCGCCAGCAGCCAAGTTCTAGCGGGGGGTTGGGAGCAGTTCTTC
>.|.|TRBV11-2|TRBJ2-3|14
CASSGGLVVDTQYF
TGTGCCAGCAGCGGAGGGTTGGTAGTGGATACGCAGTATTTT
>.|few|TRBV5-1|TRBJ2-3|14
CASRDQGSTDTQYF
TGCGCCAGCAGGGACCAGGGGAGCACAGATACGCAGTATTTT
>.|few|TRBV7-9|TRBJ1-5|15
CASVKGGDNNQPQHF
TGTGCCAGCGTAAAGGGGGGGGATAACAATCAGCCCCAGCATTTT